This T cell receptor (beta chain) was captured in a study of blood T cells in healthy people across ages. A remark on this clonotype: The antigen is not known.

CDR1 KGHSH and CDR2 LQKENI come from the germline V gene. The CDR3 contains 12 residues. V was cut by 2 bases and J by 3 bases, with 4 bases left in between. General study findings and limits: The study found more naive CD4+ cells and higher diversity in long-lived than aged donors.

For the second PCR, which ran for about 7 to 11 cycles, a sample-barcoded 5' primer and a J-beta primer mix were used. TCRdb used MiXCR to reprocess the 5' RACE reads, holding one entry per CDR3 protein. The data contain around 800,000 distinct CDR3 sequences, roughly 60% of them seen just once; the ten biggest clones take up about a quarter. Input material: blood. The chain links TRBV18 to TRBJ1-2; no definite D call. This TCR was sampled from a man aged 25 to 40 in good health. The CDR3 nucleotides read TGTGCCAGCTCACCAACGGACTATGGCTACACCTTC. Translating it yields CASSPTDYGYTF.